This TCR beta chain originates from a study of CD8+ T cells in alopecia areata. About the research overall: Twice a day, 5 to 10 mg of oral tofacitinib was administered to treated patients. The study's findings and limits: Normal scalp had lower clonality than lesional scalp, with alopecia totalis/universalis lesions showing this most strongly.

The CDR3 has 15 amino acids. The V end lost 3 bases, the J end lost 2 bases, and 13 bases lay between the germline ends. Germline loops: CDR1 SGDLS, CDR2 YYNGEE. Noted treatment: oral pan-JAK inhibitor, 5-10 mg twice daily. RNA extraction and reverse transcription yielded cDNA as sequencing template. TCRdb's copy holds only in-frame clones and misses some; the assay was immunoSEQ multiplex PCR. This sample has about 210,000 clones, with just over 65% found just once. There are a few counts of this clone. The antigen is undetermined. The sequence was obtained from a human donor with alopecia areata. V is TRBV9 and J is TRBJ2-3, with D perhaps TRBD1 (6 bases). Specimen: CD4+ T cells sorted from blood, collected around week 42, from a patient treated with tofacitinib. CDR3 amino acids: CASSASRGLTDTQYF. The CDR3 nucleotides read TGTGCCAGCAGCGCATCCAGGGGCCTCACAGATACGCAGTATTTT.